This TCR beta chain originates from a study of CD8 T cells in ankylosing spondylitis. Study findings and constraints: Prior work had noted some motif variants in reactive arthritis blood and synovial fluid.

The ends were cut back, 7 bases at V and 3 bases at J, with 9 bases in the middle. The CDR3 contains 13 residues. Libraries for TCR beta were made by quantitative 5'-RACE with molecular barcodes. One entry per CDR3 protein results from TCRdb running MiXCR on the 5' RACE reads. The table includes roughly 130,000 distinct CDR3 sequences, roughly 7.3% detected once. This clonotype was picked up many times. Antigen unknown. V is TRBV12-3 or TRBV12-4 and J is TRBJ1-4, with D uncertain. This clonotype was sampled from a male donor with ankylosing spondylitis or in good health (not recorded which). Sequencing used blood, either unsorted or a sorted T cell fraction (not recorded which). The CDR3 region has the DNA TGTGCCAGCACCGGCGGGGCTAATGAAAAACTGTTTTTT. It specifies CASTGGANEKLFF.